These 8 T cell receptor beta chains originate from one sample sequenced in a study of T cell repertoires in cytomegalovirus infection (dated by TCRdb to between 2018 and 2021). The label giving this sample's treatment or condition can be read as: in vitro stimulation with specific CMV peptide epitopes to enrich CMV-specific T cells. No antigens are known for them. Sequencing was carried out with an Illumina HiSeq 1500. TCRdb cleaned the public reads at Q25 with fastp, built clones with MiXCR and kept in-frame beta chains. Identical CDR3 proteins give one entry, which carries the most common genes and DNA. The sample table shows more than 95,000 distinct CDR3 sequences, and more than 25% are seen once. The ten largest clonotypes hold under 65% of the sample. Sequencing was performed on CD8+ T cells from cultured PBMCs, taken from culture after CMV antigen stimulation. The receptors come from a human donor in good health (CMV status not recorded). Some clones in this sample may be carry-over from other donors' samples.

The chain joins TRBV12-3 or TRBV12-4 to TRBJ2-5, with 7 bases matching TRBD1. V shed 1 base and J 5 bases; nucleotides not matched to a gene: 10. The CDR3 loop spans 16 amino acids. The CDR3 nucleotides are TGTGCCAGCAGTTTAGGTGTGGGACAGTGGGGGGAGACCCAGTACTTC. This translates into CASSLGVGQWGETQYF.

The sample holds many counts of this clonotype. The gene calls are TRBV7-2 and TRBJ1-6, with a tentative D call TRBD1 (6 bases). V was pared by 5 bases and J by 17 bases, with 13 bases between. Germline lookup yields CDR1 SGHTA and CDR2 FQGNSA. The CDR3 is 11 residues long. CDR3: CASSEQGKVHF. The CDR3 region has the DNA TGTGCCAGCAGCGAACAGGGAAAGGTCCACTTT.

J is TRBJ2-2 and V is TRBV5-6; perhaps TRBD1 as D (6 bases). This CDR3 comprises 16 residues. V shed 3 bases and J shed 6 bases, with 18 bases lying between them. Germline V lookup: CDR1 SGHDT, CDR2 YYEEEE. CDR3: CASSSGQNLMAGELFF. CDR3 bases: TGTGCCAGCAGCTCCGGACAGAATCTGATGGCCGGGGAGCTGTTTTTT.

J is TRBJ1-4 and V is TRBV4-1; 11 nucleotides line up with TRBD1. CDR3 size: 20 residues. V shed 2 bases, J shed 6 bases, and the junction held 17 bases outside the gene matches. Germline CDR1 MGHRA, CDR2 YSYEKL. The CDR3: CASSQLPSGTGGYLDEKLFF. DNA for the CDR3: TGCGCCAGCAGCCAACTACCCTCCGGGACAGGGGGATACCTCGATGAAAAACTGTTTTTT.

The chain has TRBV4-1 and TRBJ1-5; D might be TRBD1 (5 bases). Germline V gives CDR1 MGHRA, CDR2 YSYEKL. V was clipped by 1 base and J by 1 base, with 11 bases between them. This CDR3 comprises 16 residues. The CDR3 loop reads CASSQVTGRSNQPQHF. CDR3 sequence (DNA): TGCGCCAGCAGCCAAGTCACAGGTAGGAGCAATCAGCCCCAGCATTTT.

This CDR3 reads CASSLQHPGALDSPLHF. The DNA of the CDR3 is TGTGCCAGCAGTTTACAACATCCCGGCGCACTGGATTCACCCCTCCACTTT. The chain uses TRBV28 and TRBJ1-6; D is unclear. CDR1 is MDHEN and CDR2 is SYDVKM in the germline V gene. This CDR3 has 17 amino acids. Trimming cost V 2 bases and J 8 bases, with 19 bases left between them.

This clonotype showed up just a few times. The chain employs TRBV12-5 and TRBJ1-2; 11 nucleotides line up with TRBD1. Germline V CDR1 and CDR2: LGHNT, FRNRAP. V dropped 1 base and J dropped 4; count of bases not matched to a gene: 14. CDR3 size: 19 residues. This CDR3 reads CASGLGRGQGVRYGYGYTF. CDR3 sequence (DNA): TGTGCTAGTGGTTTGGGCCGGGGACAGGGGGTGCGATACGGCTATGGCTACACCTTC.

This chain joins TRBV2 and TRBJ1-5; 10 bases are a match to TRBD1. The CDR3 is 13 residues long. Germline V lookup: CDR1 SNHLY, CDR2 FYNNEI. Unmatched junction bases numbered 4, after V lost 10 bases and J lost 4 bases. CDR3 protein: CATWDRGNQPQHF. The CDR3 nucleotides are TGTGCCACCTGGGACAGGGGAAATCAGCCCCAGCATTTT.